Listed below are T cell receptor beta chains from one sample, sequenced in a study of cytomegalovirus exposure and HLA in healthy donors. Repertoires were generated with immunoSEQ multiplex PCR, while TCRdb's copy carries only in-frame clones and drops some. This table holds 90,000 to 120,000 clones, under 85% found once. The sequencing input was PBMCs. These receptors were taken from a male donor in good health and CMV-seronegative. The CDR3 runs from the conserved cysteine through the conserved F or W. The D gene is left open where the match is weak. Clone size is shown for a subset of rows, as once, few, many or a class of expanded clone.

CDR3 DNA | CDR3 protein | CDR3 length | J gene | D gene | clone size | V gene
TGCGCCAGCAGGGCGGATCTGAATACGCCCCAGCATTTT | CASRADLNTPQHF | 13 | TRBJ1-5 | . | few | TRBV10-2
TGTGCCAGCAAGGGGTTACGCGAGCAGTACTTC | CASKGLREQYF | 11 | TRBJ2-7 | . | . | TRBV27
TGTGCCAGCAGCAGCACGGCGCGGGAGCTCGGGAATGAGCAGTTCTTC | CASSSTARELGNEQFF | 16 | TRBJ2-1 | TRBD2 | . | TRBV6-6
TGTGCCAGCAGCCCAACAACTAGCGGTTTTTACAATGAGCAGTTCTTC | CASSPTTSGFYNEQFF | 16 | TRBJ2-1 | TRBD2 | . | TRBV7-2
TGTGCCAGCAGTTTTACTAGCGGGAGCTCCTACGAGCAGTACTTC | CASSFTSGSSYEQYF | 15 | TRBJ2-7 | TRBD2 | . | TRBV27
TGTGCCAGCAGTTACTTGCGTGCCGAGCAGTACTTC | CASSYLRAEQYF | 12 | TRBJ2-7 | . | . | TRBV6-5
TGCGCCAGCAGCTGGGGACAGGGGGCCTACGAGCAGTACTTC | CASSWGQGAYEQYF | 14 | TRBJ2-7 | TRBD1 | . | TRBV5-1
TGTGCCAGCAGTTCAACTAGAACGATCGCTGAAGCTTTCTTT | CASSSTRTIAEAFF | 14 | TRBJ1-1 | . | few | TRBV6-6
TGTGCCAGCAGTTACAGAGCGATCTCCTACGAGCAGTACTTC | CASSYRAISYEQYF | 14 | TRBJ2-7 | . | few | TRBV6-5
TGCGCCAGCAGACGGGGAAGGGACACTAACTATGGCTACACCTTC | CASRRGRDTNYGYTF | 15 | TRBJ1-2 | . | . | TRBV10-2
TGTGCCAGCAGCTTATTTCAGGGGAGCAATCAGCCCCAGCATTTT | CASSLFQGSNQPQHF | 15 | TRBJ1-5 | . | few | TRBV7-8
TGTGCCAGCAGGGGGGTAACAGGGGGTTATAGCAATCAGCCCCAGCATTTT | CASRGVTGGYSNQPQHF | 17 | TRBJ1-5 | TRBD1 | few | TRBV27
TGCAGCGTTGATCTGGCGAACACTGAAGCTTTCTTT | CSVDLANTEAFF | 12 | TRBJ1-1 | . | once | TRBV29-1
TGTGCCAGCTTGGGGGGTCGCTCCTACGAGCAGTACTTC | CASLGGRSYEQYF | 13 | TRBJ2-7 | . | . | TRBV2
TGCGCCAGCAGCAGATCGGGACAGGGGGAGACCCAGTACTTC | CASSRSGQGETQYF | 14 | TRBJ2-5 | TRBD1 | . | TRBV5-1
TGTGCCTGGACTCTGGCAGGGGGTACCGGGGAGCTGTTTTTT | CAWTLAGGTGELFF | 14 | TRBJ2-2 | TRBD1 | few | TRBV30
TGTGCCAGCAGCTTGCGGGGATCCTACAATGAGCAGTTCTTC | CASSLRGSYNEQFF | 14 | TRBJ2-1 | . | few | TRBV5-4
TGTGCCAGCAGCCTAAACGCGGGACTAGCTACGGAGACCCAGTACTTC | CASSLNAGLATETQYF | 16 | TRBJ2-5 | TRBD2 | . | TRBV9
TGTGCCAGCAGTCCGCCTCGACTAGCGGGAAGCTCCTACGAGCAGTACTTC | CASSPPRLAGSSYEQYF | 17 | TRBJ2-7 | TRBD2 | few | TRBV27
TGTGCCTGGAGCCAACAAGGGGGTGGCTACACCTTC | CAWSQQGGGYTF | 12 | TRBJ1-2 | . | . | TRBV30
TGTGCCAGCAGCCGGGTACAGAACACTGAAGCTTTCTTT | CASSRVQNTEAFF | 13 | TRBJ1-1 | . | . | TRBV25-1
TGTGCCAGCAGCACAAGCGGGAGTTGGGCCTACGAGCAGTACTTC | CASSTSGSWAYEQYF | 15 | TRBJ2-7 | TRBD2 | . | TRBV9
TGTGCCAGCAGTAAGGGACAGGGCTCGGACACCGGGGAGCTGTTTTTT | CASSKGQGSDTGELFF | 16 | TRBJ2-2 | TRBD1 | few | TRBV27
TGTGCCAGCAGTTTATGGGGGACAGATAACTACGAGCAGTACTTC | CASSLWGTDNYEQYF | 15 | TRBJ2-7 | TRBD1 | . | TRBV28
TGTGCCTGGAGTGGAGGAGCGGGGTTCTACAATGAGCAGTTCTTC | CAWSGGAGFYNEQFF | 15 | TRBJ2-1 | TRBD2 | . | TRBV30
TGCGCCAGCAGTGAGTCGGGTACAGCCTACGAGCAGTACTTC | CASSESGTAYEQYF | 14 | TRBJ2-7 | . | few | TRBV10-1
TGTGCCAGCACGAACAGGGTCAACGAGCAGTACTTC | CASTNRVNEQYF | 12 | TRBJ2-7 | . | few | TRBV28
TGTGCCTGGCTGGGAGGGGTGGCTAACTATGGCTACACCTTC | CAWLGGVANYGYTF | 14 | TRBJ1-2 | . | few | TRBV30